The clone carrying this T cell receptor (beta chain) has only a few counts. As yet, its antigen is unknown. With molecular barcodes, quantitative 5'-RACE was used to make the TCR beta libraries. In TCRdb, the 5' RACE reads were re-called with MiXCR into one record per CDR3 protein. Altogether approximately 140,000 distinct CDR3 sequences are present, approximately 17% being singletons, with the ten largest covering roughly 30%. The sample originates from a study of CD8 T cells in ankylosing spondylitis. Trimming left V 0 bases short and J 5 bases short, with 16 bases between. This CDR3 contains 16 residues. Germline loops: CDR1 LGHDT, CDR2 YNNKEL (reference sequence). Findings of the study overall: Seemingly distinctive of ankylosing spondylitis blood was a TCR beta motif formed by eight highly homologous variants. CD8+ disease-linked clones were present at relatively low frequencies in blood.

V usage is TRBV3-1 and J usage is TRBJ2-5, with a weak D call TRBD1 (6 bases). This TCR was sampled from a male donor with ankylosing spondylitis. The specimen was blood, either unsorted or a sorted T cell fraction (not recorded which). CDR3 protein: CASSQEWGPQSETQYF. The CDR3 DNA sequence: TGTGCCAGCAGCCAAGAATGGGGGCCCCAGTCGGAGACCCAGTACTTC.